Following are 5 T cell receptor beta chains from one sample sequenced in a study of a mutant IDH1 vaccine in newly diagnosed glioma (dated by TCRdb to the early 2020s). Per the publication, the time point label means: week 23, last vaccination. Every vaccine dose consisted of 300 ug of a 20-mer mutant IDH1 peptide in Montanide, administered subcutaneously together with topical imiquimod. These receptors lack a known antigen. Libraries were made using the immunoSEQ multiplex PCR assay. The source is immuneACCESS, and TCRdb retained only in-frame sequences with V and J called. Part of the clones is not carried over; for the studies checked, unresolved V genes explain less than half of this, and the remainder is unexplained. Recorded for this sample are tens of thousands of clones; approximately 85% of them occurred a single time. The top ten constitute roughly 0.78% of the sample. The sample consisted of PBMCs, taken from a glioma patient whose treatment included an IDH1 peptide vaccine. The receptor source for this set is a woman aged 50 to 60 with glioma.

The chain employs TRBV7-9 and TRBJ2-1; 7 nucleotides agree with TRBD2. V was pared by 4 bases and J by 4 bases, with 10 bases of the junction left unmatched. The CDR3 extends over 16 amino acids. The germline CDR1 and CDR2 sequences are SEHNR and FQNEAQ (reference sequence). CDR3 sequence reads: CASSSPTASGYNEQFF. The CDR3 DNA follows: TGTGCCAGCAGCTCCCCTACGGCTAGCGGATACAATGAGCAGTTCTTC.

The chain couples TRBV30 to TRBJ1-1; unclear D gene. V was cut by 5 bases and J by 1 base, with 11 bases left in between. The CDR3 is 13 amino acids. Germline V gene lookup returns CDR1 GTSNPN and CDR2 SVGIG (reference sequence). The CDR3 reads CAWSVGWNTEAFF. In DNA form, the CDR3 reads TGTGCCTGGTCAGTGGGGTGGAACACTGAAGCTTTCTTT.

V usage is TRBV2 and J usage is TRBJ1-4, with 10 bases that match TRBD1. V shed 6 bases and J 8 bases; nucleotides not matched to a gene: 0. Per germline, CDR1 SNHLY and CDR2 FYNNEI. The CDR3 is 12 amino acids. The CDR3 is CASRTGGEKLFF. The CDR3 region has the DNA TGTGCCAGCAGGACAGGGGGCGAAAAACTGTTTTTT.

The chain has TRBV5-1 and TRBJ1-1, with 12 bases identical to TRBD1. Germline CDR1 is SGHRS and CDR2 is YFSETQ. The length of the CDR3 is 18 residues. Trimming at V came to 2 bases and at J to 2 bases, leaving 10 bases not matched to a gene. The CDR3 region is CASSFSVRDRGRNTEAFF. Here the CDR3 DNA reads TGCGCCAGCAGCTTTTCTGTCCGGGACAGGGGGCGAAACACTGAAGCTTTCTTT.

The rearrangement links TRBV9 to TRBJ1-6; D is perhaps TRBD1 (6 bases). The V gene's germline CDR1 is SGDLS and CDR2 YYNGEE. V was shortened by 3 bases and J by 3 bases, with 10 bases between the two germline ends. The CDR3 consists of 15 residues. This chain's CDR3 is CASSARDNYNSPLHF. In DNA form, the CDR3 reads TGTGCCAGCAGCGCACGGGACAACTATAATTCACCCCTCCACTTT.